This T cell receptor beta chain was observed in a study of PD-1 blockade in classical Hodgkin lymphoma. Across the study: It was nivolumab at 3 mg/kg, given intravenously every 2 weeks, that patients received. Findings and caveats of the study: Initiation of nivolumab under 1 year after ASCT led to exclusion of patients.

Clones were read by immunoSEQ multiplex PCR, and TCRdb kept only the in-frame ones, dropping some. The table records about 20,000 clones, over 65% of them present only once. Time point indicated: cycle 4 day 1 (C4D1), after less than 7 weeks of nivolumab. Each patient's relapse followed autologous stem cell transplantation, and brentuximab vedotin exposure varied. CD8+ T cells were isolated from thawed PBMCs by magnetic negative selection. V lost 4 bases, J lost 5 bases, and 17 bases lay in between. CDR3 length: 15 residues. The germline V gene encodes CDR1 LGHNA and CDR2 YSLEER. For this clone: Antigen specificity is unknown.

This chain connects TRBV4-3 to TRBJ1-1; D might be TRBD1 (5 bases). The specimen comprised CD8+ T cells from blood, sampled before the fourth cycle of nivolumab. The TCR comes from a human donor with classical Hodgkin lymphoma. This CDR3 is CASSPSWQGGTEAFF. The CDR3 region has the DNA TGCGCCAGCAGCCCCTCGTGGCAGGGTGGAACTGAAGCTTTCTTT.